This TCR beta chain was identified in a study of OX40 agonist ivuxolimab in advanced cancers. Study as a whole: Patients received the agonistic anti-OX40 (CD134) antibody ivuxolimab.

Germline loops: CDR1 SEHNR, CDR2 FQNEAQ (reference sequence). The CDR3 is 13 residues long. Trimming took off 2 bases at V and 4 bases at J, with 8 bases between the two ends. Measured with immunoSEQ multiplex PCR; TCRdb has only the in-frame clones, and not every one. The sample lists 53,000 or so clones, around 87% occurring once. Sequencing used CD4+ or CD8+ T cells sorted from blood, obtained in a trial of the OX40 agonist ivuxolimab. V usage is TRBV7-9 and J usage is TRBJ1-2; D is possibly TRBD1 (5 bases). This clonotype originated in an adult with an advanced solid tumor such as melanoma, head and neck, liver or kidney cancer. In nucleotides, the CDR3 is TGTGCCAGCAGCTTACAGGGCGGCTATGGCTACACCTTC. Protein product: CASSLQGGYGYTF.